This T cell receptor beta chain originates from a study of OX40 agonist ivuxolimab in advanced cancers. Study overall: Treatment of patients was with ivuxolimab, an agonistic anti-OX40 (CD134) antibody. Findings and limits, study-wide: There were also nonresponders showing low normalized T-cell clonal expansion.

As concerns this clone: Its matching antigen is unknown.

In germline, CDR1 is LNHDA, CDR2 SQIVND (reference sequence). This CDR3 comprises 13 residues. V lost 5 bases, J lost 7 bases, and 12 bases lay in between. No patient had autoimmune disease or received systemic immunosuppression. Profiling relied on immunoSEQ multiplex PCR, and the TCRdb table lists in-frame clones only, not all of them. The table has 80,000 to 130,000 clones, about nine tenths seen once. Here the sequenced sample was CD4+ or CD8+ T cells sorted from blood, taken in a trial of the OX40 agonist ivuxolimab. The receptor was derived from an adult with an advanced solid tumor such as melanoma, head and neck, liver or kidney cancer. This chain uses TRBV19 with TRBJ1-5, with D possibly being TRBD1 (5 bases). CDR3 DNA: TGTGCCAGTAGTGGCAGGAGGGGCCAGCCCCAGCATTTT. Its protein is CASSGRRGQPQHF.